This T cell receptor beta chain stems from a study of T cells after posttransplantation cyclophosphamide. V trimming: 6 bases; J trimming: 4 bases; junction bases outside the gene matches: 2. The CDR3 runs 12 residues. Germline CDR1 and CDR2: MDHEN and SYDVKM. Some clones are missing from TCRdb's copy, which holds only in-frame ones; the method was immunoSEQ multiplex PCR. The sample includes around 50,000 clones, 85% to 95% seen only once; the top ten take around 3.2%. The origin of this receptor is a woman between 45 and 65 years old in good health and a related stem cell transplant donor. Material for sequencing was PBMCs. This chain connects TRBV28 to TRBJ2-5; 7 bases line up with TRBD2. CDR3 in amino acids: CASRVAGETQYF. The CDR3 DNA follows: TGTGCCAGCAGGGTAGCGGGAGAGACCCAGTACTTC.